This entry lists 11 T cell receptor beta chains sequenced from one sample in a study of cytomegalovirus exposure and HLA in healthy donors. The PCR ran on 60 Vbeta and 13 Jbeta primers. The method was immunoSEQ multiplex PCR; TCRdb's version includes in-frame clones alone and lacks a portion of them. The table shows approximately 130,000 clones, with about 9.2% occurring only once. Material: PBMCs. The receptors come from a woman aged 35 to 49 in good health and CMV-seropositive.

This clone was detected a few times. This sequence joins TRBV10-3 and TRBJ1-1, with D tentatively TRBD1 (5 bases). The CDR3 runs 13 residues. The V gene lost 10 bases and the J gene lost 1 base, with 13 bases spanning the gap. From germline, CDR1 is ENHRY and CDR2 SYGVKD. The CDR3: CATSRDPNTEAFF. CDR3 sequence (DNA): TGTGCCACCTCCAGGGATCCGAACACTGAAGCTTTCTTT.

This clone was detected a few times. This chain connects TRBV15 to TRBJ2-1; tentative D call: TRBD2 (6 bases). Trimming cost V 1 base and J 6 bases, with 16 bases left between them. CDR1 and CDR2 from the germline V gene are LNHNV and YYDKDF (reference sequence). The CDR3 loop spans 16 amino acids. CDR3 sequence reads: CATSRGTLRGGNEQFF. Here the CDR3 DNA reads TGTGCCACCAGCAGAGGGACCCTACGGGGAGGCAATGAGCAGTTCTTC.

This clone was counted only a few times. The gene calls are TRBV6-1 and TRBJ2-3; the match to TRBD2 covers 10 bases. The CDR3 covers 15 residues. CDR1 MNHNS and CDR2 SASEGT come from the germline V gene. V was pared by 6 bases and J by 0 bases, with 3 bases of the junction left unmatched. The CDR3 DNA sequence: TGTGCCAGCAGCCTAGCGGGGGCTAGCACAGATACGCAGTATTTT. Its translation is CASSLAGASTDTQYF.

This clone turned up a few times. V gene TRBV7-2 combines with J gene TRBJ2-5; D possibly corresponds to TRBD2 (5 bases). Between the trimmed V and J ends, which lost 1 base and 2 bases, there was a span of 11 bases. The V gene's germline CDR1 is SGHTA and CDR2 FQGNSA. This CDR3 region has 15 residues. The DNA for the CDR3 is TGTGCCAGCAGCTTAGGAGGGAGTCCACAAGAGACCCAGTACTTC. Translated: CASSLGGSPQETQYF. Combining the CDR3 with reference TRBV7-2 and TRBJ2-5 gives the whole variable domain GAGVSQSPSNKVTEKGKDVELRCDPISGHTALYWYRQSLGQGLEFLIYFQGNSAPDKSGLPSDRFSAERTGGSVSTLTIQRTQQEDSAVYLCASSLGGSPQETQYFGPGTRLLVL.

This rearrangement joins TRBV11-2 to TRBJ2-3, with D possibly being TRBD2 (7 bases). Looked up from germline, CDR1 is SGHAT and CDR2 is FQNNGV. Trimming took off 5 bases at V and 4 bases at J, with 22 bases between the two ends. The CDR3 spans 17 residues. CDR3 protein: CASSLWRGGHSADTQYF. The CDR3 nucleotides read TGTGCCAGCAGCCTCTGGAGGGGGGGACACTCGGCAGATACGCAGTATTTT. The full variable domain, in which reference TRBV11-2 and TRBJ2-3 provide the parts outside the CDR3, is EAGVAQSPRYKIIEKRQSVAFWCNPISGHATLYWYQQILGQGPKLLIQFQNNGVVDDSQLPKDRFSAERLKGVDSTLKIQPAKLEDSAVYLCASSLWRGGHSADTQYFGPGTRLTVL.

The rearrangement joins TRBV6-5 to TRBJ1-3; the match to TRBD1 covers 7 bases. This CDR3 is built from 15 residues. The germline V gene has CDR1 MNHEY and CDR2 SVGAGI. Trimming cost V 6 bases and J 0 bases; bases outside gene matches: 5. In nucleotides, the CDR3 is TGTGCCAGCAGACGACAGGGCGGCTCTGGAAACACCATATATTTT. This encodes CASRRQGGSGNTIYF.

V usage is TRBV10-3 and J usage is TRBJ1-5; D remains ambiguous. Trimming took 11 bases from V and 0 from J, leaving 14 bases between them. The CDR3 loop spans 14 amino acids. In germline, CDR1 is ENHRY, CDR2 SYGVKD. The CDR3 DNA sequence: TGTGCCTCTCGGAGGGCAGATAGCAATCAGCCCCAGCATTTT. Protein: CASRRADSNQPQHF.

With regard to this clone: Distinct nucleotide sequences in the sample also encode this CDR3. This chain uses TRBV25-1 with TRBJ2-2; the match to TRBD2 covers 10 bases. The CDR3 length is 13 residues. The J segment lost 6 bases and the V segment lost 6 bases, leaving 1 base of the junction unmatched. Germline V CDR1 and CDR2: MGHDK, SYGVNS. DNA of the CDR3: TGTGCCAGCAGCGGACTAGCGGCCGGGGAGCTGTTTTTT. Amino acids: CASSGLAAGELFF.

This chain uses TRBV25-1 with TRBJ2-7; 9 bases align to TRBD1. Germline assignment: CDR1 MGHDK and CDR2 SYGVNS. The CDR3 loop spans 13 amino acids. J gave up 6 bases and V 6 bases, and 6 bases lay outside the gene matches. The CDR3 DNA reads as TGTGCCAGCAGACCCACAGGGGGCGGCGAGCAGTACTTC. Translating it yields CASRPTGGGEQYF.

This clone was picked up a small number of times. The V gene is TRBV7-2, the J gene TRBJ2-7; weak D call: TRBD2 (6 bases). Per germline, CDR1 SGHTA and CDR2 FQGNSA. V was clipped by 0 bases and J by 6 bases, with 9 bases between them. The CDR3 has 13 amino acids. CDR3 residues: CASSLARDGEQYF. For the CDR3, the DNA is TGTGCCAGCAGCTTAGCGCGGGACGGCGAGCAGTACTTC.

The chain combines TRBV27 with TRBJ1-4, with TRBD1 matching 7 bases. Germline-derived CDR1 and CDR2 are MNHEY and SMNVEV (reference sequence). This CDR3 spans 16 amino acids. V lost 5 bases and J lost 3; bases outside the gene matches: 9. The CDR3 DNA sequence: TGTGCCAGCAGTAAATGGGACAGTAAGCCTAATGAAAAACTGTTTTTT. Translation gives CASSKWDSKPNEKLFF. Supplemented by reference TRBV27 and TRBJ1-4, the full variable domain reads EAQVTQNPRYLITVTGKKLTVTCSQNMNHEYMSWYRQDPGLGLRQIYYSMNVEVTDKGDVPEGYKVSRKEKRNFPLILESPSPNQTSLYFCASSKWDSKPNEKLFFGSGTQLSVL.